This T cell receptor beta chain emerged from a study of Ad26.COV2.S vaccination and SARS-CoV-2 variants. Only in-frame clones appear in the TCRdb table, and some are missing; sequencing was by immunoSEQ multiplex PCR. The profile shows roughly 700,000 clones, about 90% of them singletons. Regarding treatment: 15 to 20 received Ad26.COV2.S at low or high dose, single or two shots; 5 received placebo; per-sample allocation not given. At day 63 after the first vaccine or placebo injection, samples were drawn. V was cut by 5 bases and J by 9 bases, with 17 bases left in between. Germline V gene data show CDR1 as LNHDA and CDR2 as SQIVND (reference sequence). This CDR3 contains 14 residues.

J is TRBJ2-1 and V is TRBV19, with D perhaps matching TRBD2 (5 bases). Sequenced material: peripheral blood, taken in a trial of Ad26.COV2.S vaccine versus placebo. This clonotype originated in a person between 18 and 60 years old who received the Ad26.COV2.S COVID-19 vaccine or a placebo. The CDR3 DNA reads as TGTGCCAGTAGTCGGTGGGAGTCGTCCAGTGAGCAGTTCTTC. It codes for CASSRWESSSEQFF.